This TCR beta chain comes out of a study of T cell responses to AZD1222 COVID-19 vaccine. At the level of the study: Pooled samples include second doses given at about 4 or 12 weeks. Findings and limits, study-wide: After two AZD1222 doses, spike-specific TCR breadth and depth rose versus day 0. Reportedly, nearly half the spike-specific TCRs target unmutated variant regions. There were repertoire samples only from the period after the peak T cell response.

TCRdb's copy holds only in-frame clones and misses some; the assay was immunoSEQ multiplex PCR. The data show about 140,000 clones, about 87% seen once. With respect to this clone: Its matching antigen is unknown.

The CDR3 extends over 16 amino acids. Between the trimmed V and J ends, which lost 5 bases and 3 bases, there was a span of 17 bases. Per the germline V gene, CDR1 is MDHEN and CDR2 is SYDVKM. The source was peripheral blood, collected on day 0 of AZD1222 vaccination. The receptor comes from an adult in good health. V and J are TRBV28 and TRBJ1-3, with D possibly matching TRBD1 (6 bases). The CDR3 DNA reads TGTGCCAGCAGTGTACTCGTGGGGGCTGGTGGAAACACCATATATTTT. It codes for CASSVLVGAGGNTIYF.